This T cell receptor (beta chain) was recovered during a study of T cell changes during pregnancy in multiple sclerosis. CDR3 length: 15 residues. The V end lost 3 bases, the J end lost 0 bases, and 11 bases lay between the germline ends. The germline V gene encodes CDR1 MNHEY and CDR2 SMNVEV (reference sequence). The method was immunoSEQ multiplex PCR; TCRdb's version includes in-frame clones alone and lacks a portion of them. This sample yields about 80,000 clones, of which roughly 91% are seen a single time; 2% to 3% belongs to the top ten. The specimen was peripheral blood, collected after pregnancy. V is TRBV27 and J is TRBJ2-5, with D unclear. This sequence originates from a female donor in good health, enrolled as a control in a pregnancy study. The CDR3 DNA sequence: TGTGCCAGCAGTTTTGGTAACAAGTACCAAGAGACCCAGTACTTC. Its translation: CASSFGNKYQETQYF.